Listed below are T cell receptor beta chains from one sample, sequenced in a study of shared clonotypes between healthy human individuals. Some clones are missing from TCRdb's copy, which holds only in-frame ones; the method was immunoSEQ multiplex PCR. The data show some 500,000 clones, roughly 95% seen once. Sequenced input: naive CD4+ T cells sorted from blood. Every receptor here comes from a woman aged 30 to 39 in good health. The conserved cysteine and the conserved F or W are not part of the CDR3 here.

j_call v_call cdr3_aa
TRBJ2-7 TRBV18 ASSPGRGYEQY
TRBJ2-3 TRBV4-3 ASRRGITQY
TRBJ1-4 TRBV19 ASSMTTNEKLF
TRBJ1-2 TRBV18 ASWTGGNVPGYT
TRBJ1-4 TRBV18 ASSQEGQAPMGEKLF
TRBJ2-3 TRBV7-2 ASSLVRAGSTDTQY
TRBJ2-3 TRBV16 ASTSRGRASTDTQY
TRBJ2-2 TRBV19 ASKGLADTGELF
TRBJ2-7 TRBV28 ASTSSYEQY
TRBJ2-3 TRBV7-8 ASSLTGSTDTQY
TRBJ1-1 TRBV27 ASSLRENTEAF
TRBJ2-7 TRBV7-9 ASSRGTSGRAYEQY
TRBJ2-1 TRBV4-2 ASSQVASGKGEQF
TRBJ2-5 TRBV30 AWAGGRETQY
TRBJ2-7 TRBV19 ASSIGLAGVEEQY
TRBJ1-6 TRBV27 ASSLTGSVRSPLH
TRBJ2-2 TRBV9 ASSVTGAGTGELF
TRBJ1-4 TRBV28 ASSYQGTREKLF
TRBJ1-4 TRBV11-2 ASARGQGATNEKLF
TRBJ1-3 TRBV5-1 ASSRDGGNTIY
TRBJ1-1 TRBV6-5 ASSWDRRMNTEAF
TRBJ1-4 TRBV7-9 ASSPDEVDPSLEKLF
TRBJ2-7 TRBV4-1 ASSQLVGTGFYEQY
TRBJ2-1 TRBV7-8 ASSLNLGQYNEQF
TRBJ2-1 TRBV28 ASRLTGLPSNEQF
TRBJ2-5 TRBV2 ASSVLIGGGETQY
TRBJ2-5 TRBV2 ASRAGLAGGSETQY
TRBJ1-1 TRBV2 ASTVKGFTEAF
TRBJ1-1 TRBV7-9 ASSINTEAF
TRBJ2-7 TRBV6-1 ASRGTSTGFEQY
TRBJ1-5 TRBV5-6 ASSPYAARQPQH
TRBJ2-5 TRBV7-2 ASSPNGHTEETQY
TRBJ1-2 TRBV5-5 ASSSLGVANYGYT
TRBJ2-7 TRBV5-1 ASSPDGYEQY
TRBJ2-7 TRBV28 ASREEGPNSYEQY
TRBJ2-3 TRBV28 ASSPLPGAAITDTQY
TRBJ2-5 TRBV28 ASSFRTSGPPYQETQY
TRBJ2-3 TRBV29-1 SVEETANTQY
TRBJ1-4 TRBV19 ASSTKATNEKLF
TRBJ1-4 TRBV2 ASISGEFEKLF
TRBJ2-1 TRBV7-9 ASSITKPGQAYNEQF
TRBJ1-5 TRBV2 ASKGSNSNQPQH
- TRBV7-9 ASSPLAGRRYEQY
TRBJ1-2 TRBV28 ASTIRPGYGYT
TRBJ2-7 TRBV29-1 SVERLLLESYEQY
TRBJ2-7 TRBV11-1 ASSTGLAGVSYEQY
TRBJ1-6 TRBV11-2 ASSTTGSNSPLH
TRBJ1-5 TRBV15 ATSNNGKNQPQH
TRBJ2-1 TRBV27 ASSGNSGSYNEQF
TRBJ2-3 TRBV7-9 ASSQTRTGGATDTQY
TRBJ2-1 TRBV7-2 ASSLVGTSVNEQF
TRBJ2-7 TRBV7-7 ASSPGTSGYEQY
TRBJ2-7 TRBV7-2 ASSPSLIADSYEQY
TRBJ1-6 TRBV6-5 ASSYDQGRRVLH
TRBJ2-7 TRBV5-6 ASSFWQGTYEQY
TRBJ1-5 TRBV28 ASRQQSNHRPQH
TRBJ1-1 TRBV28 ASSWASGFVVNTEAF
TRBJ2-5 TRBV18 ASTEDMLLYQETQY
TRBJ2-7 TRBV7-9 ASSPFQGLTYEQY
TRBJ1-1 TRBV7-9 ASSWGRDTEAF